This T cell receptor (beta chain) emerged from a study of T cells after yellow fever vaccination. Study background: When fractions had low cell numbers, they were prepared with SMART-Seq v4 Ultra Low Input. Study-wide results and limits: FACS-sorted repertoires could harbor abundant contaminating bulk-population clonotypes. Reappearance after the booster was seen for most primary-vaccination clones, at 96% CD4 and 88% CD8.

This clonotype was detected ten times or more. Its antigen is undetermined. TCR cDNA, made by 5'RACE template switching, carried an added universal primer site and UMIs. Each CDR3 protein gets one entry after TCRdb re-called the 5' RACE reads with MiXCR. The table shows under 150,000 distinct CDR3 sequences, with 7% to 9% occurring only once. V was pared by 5 bases and J by 10 bases, with 14 bases of the junction left unmatched. Germline CDR1 and CDR2: SSHAT and FNYEAQ (reference sequence). CDR3 length: 15 amino acids. This TCR derives from a man aged 30 to 45 who received the YFV17D yellow fever vaccine. The specimen was CD4+ T cells sorted from PBMCs, collected 5 days after the yellow fever booster vaccination. The gene calls are TRBV7-7 and TRBJ2-1, with 7 nucleotides matching TRBD1. The CDR3: CASSQAIGQAGEQFF. CDR3 DNA: TGTGCCAGCAGCCAAGCGATCGGACAGGCTGGCGAGCAGTTCTTC. The complete variable domain, with remaining parts taken from reference TRBV7-7 and TRBJ2-1, reads GAGVSQSPRYKVTKRGQDVTLRCDPISSHATLYWYQQALGQGPEFLTYFNYEAQPDKSGLPSDRFSAERPEGSISTLTIQRTEQRDSAMYRCASSQAIGQAGEQFFGPGTRLTVL.